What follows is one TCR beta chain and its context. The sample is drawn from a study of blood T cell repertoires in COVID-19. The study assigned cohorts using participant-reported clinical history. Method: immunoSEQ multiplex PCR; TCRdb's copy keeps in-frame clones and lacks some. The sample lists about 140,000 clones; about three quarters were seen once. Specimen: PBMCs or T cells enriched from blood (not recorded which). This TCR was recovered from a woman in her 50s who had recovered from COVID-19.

The DNA of the CDR3 is TGTGCCAGCAGTGCCCCGGGACAGTTCGAAAAACTGTTTTTT. Amino acid sequence: CASSAPGQFEKLFF. The V call is TRBV28, the J call TRBJ1-4; 7 bases are shared with TRBD1. CDR3 length equals 14 residues. V gave up 5 bases and J gave up 8 bases; unmatched junction bases: 8. The germline V gene has CDR1 MDHEN and CDR2 SYDVKM.